These T cell receptor beta chains were read from a single sample in a study of cytomegalovirus exposure and HLA in healthy donors. Only in-frame clones appear in the TCRdb table, and some are missing; sequencing was by immunoSEQ multiplex PCR. This repertoire shows roughly 200,000 clones, roughly 85% found once; its top ten account for 0.69%. Sequenced input: PBMCs. Receptors were obtained from a woman aged 40-49 years in good health and CMV-seronegative. Each CDR3 is given with its conserved first and last residue. The D gene is left open where the match is weak. The size of a clone is reported for some rows only, either as once, few or many, or as a class for expanded clones.

j_gene | v_gene | d_gene | abundance | CDR3nt | CDR3aa
TRBJ2-3 | TRBV7-2 | . | . | TGTGCCAGCAGCTTAGCAGGGGCTGTAGCCACAGATACGCAGTATTTT | CASSLAGAVATDTQYF
TRBJ1-5 | TRBV30 | . | . | TGTGCCTGGAGCATCCGCGACAGACTGAATCAGCCCCAGCATTTT | CAWSIRDRLNQPQHF
TRBJ1-4 | TRBV7-3 | . | . | TGTGCCAGCAGCTTGGACTTTGGGGAAAAACTGTTTTTT | CASSLDFGEKLFF
TRBJ2-3 | TRBV11-2 | TRBD2 | . | TGTGCCAGCAGCGTGACTAGCGGGGGGAACACAGATACGCAGTATTTT | CASSVTSGGNTDTQYF
TRBJ2-5 | TRBV28 | . | . | TGTGCCAGCAGTGTACAGGGTAACCAAGAGACCCAGTACTTC | CASSVQGNQETQYF
TRBJ1-5 | TRBV10-3 | . | few | TGTGCCACCCGACAGACGAATCAGCCCCAGCATTTT | CATRQTNQPQHF
TRBJ2-1 | TRBV27 | . | . | TGTGCCAGCAGTTTAATCTCAGGGTTTGGGGACAATGAGCAGTTCTTC | CASSLISGFGDNEQFF
TRBJ1-1 | TRBV29-1 | TRBD1 | many | TGCAGCGTGAACAGGGGGCAGGGGACTGAAGCTTTCTTT | CSVNRGQGTEAFF
TRBJ2-7 | TRBV5-1 | TRBD1 | . | TGCGCCAGCGGACAGGGTGTAACCTACGAGCAGTACTTC | CASGQGVTYEQYF
TRBJ1-1 | TRBV9 | . | . | TGTGCCAGCAGCGTAGCTCTGAGGGATGGGAACACTGAAGCTTTCTTT | CASSVALRDGNTEAFF
TRBJ2-2 | TRBV6-5 | . | once | TGTGCCAGCAGCCAGCTCGGGGTTGGCACCGGGGAGCTGTTTTTT | CASSQLGVGTGELFF